One sample yielded the 25 T cell receptor beta chains listed below, sequenced in a study of blood T cell repertoires in COVID-19. TCRdb keeps only in-frame clones here, not all; method: immunoSEQ multiplex PCR. This table has approximately 100,000 clones, 70% to 90% appearing once. The sample consisted of peripheral blood. Receptors were obtained from a woman aged 55-70 years with acute or convalescent COVID-19.

The chain combines TRBV3-1 (or the pseudogene TRBV3-2) with TRBJ1-5; possible D gene TRBD1, 5 bases. V dropped 1 base and J dropped 3 bases, with 7 bases sitting between them. The germline V gene has CDR1 LGHDT and CDR2 YNNKEL (reference sequence). This CDR3 has 14 residues. CDR3 sequence: CASSQGGINQPQHF. CDR3 DNA sequence: TGTGCCAGCAGCCAAGGGGGCATCAATCAGCCCCAGCATTTT.

This clone turned up a few times. This rearrangement joins TRBV27 to TRBJ2-2; 7 nucleotides line up with TRBD1. This CDR3 contains 14 residues. Trimming removed 6 bases from V and 2 bases from J; junction bases left unmatched: 3. Germline CDR1 is MNHEY and CDR2 is SMNVEV (reference sequence). Here the CDR3 reads CASRGQTNTGELFF. CDR3 bases: TGTGCCAGCAGGGGACAGACTAACACCGGGGAGCTGTTTTTT.

This rearrangement joins TRBV19 to TRBJ1-1, with D perhaps TRBD1 (6 bases). Germline CDR1 and CDR2: LNHDA and SQIVND (reference sequence). The CDR3 totals 14 residues. Trimming took off 6 bases at V and 5 bases at J, with 16 bases between the two ends. The CDR3 DNA is TGTGCCAGTAGAGTCGAGGGGGGGACAACTGAAGCTTTCTTT. Protein product: CASRVEGGTTEAFF.

V and J are TRBV13 and TRBJ1-2; perhaps TRBD1 as D (5 bases). Germline CDR1 is PRHDT and CDR2 is FYEKMQ (reference sequence). Trimming shortened V by 2 bases and J by 11 bases, and 15 bases separated the two germline ends. The CDR3 is made up of 13 amino acids. The DNA for the CDR3 is TGTGCCAGCAGCTTAAGGGACTCCGTGGGTTACACCTTC. Translation: CASSLRDSVGYTF.

The chain links TRBV6-5 to TRBJ2-1; 7 nucleotides align to TRBD2. CDR1 and CDR2 from the germline V gene are MNHEY and SVGAGI. The CDR3 runs to 15 residues. J lost 8 bases, V lost 6 bases, and 13 bases had no gene match. The CDR3 sequence: CASRAGTIVADEQFF. The CDR3 DNA sequence: TGTGCCAGCAGAGCCGGGACTATCGTGGCGGATGAGCAGTTCTTC.

The genes are TRBV2 and TRBJ2-5; the match to TRBD2 covers 14 bases. This CDR3 has 16 amino acids. Unmatched junction bases numbered 7, after V lost 5 bases and J lost 5 bases. The germline V gene encodes CDR1 SNHLY and CDR2 FYNNEI. The CDR3 loop is CASSSGTSGSMETQYF. As DNA, the CDR3 is TGTGCCAGCAGTTCTGGGACTAGCGGGAGTATGGAGACCCAGTACTTC.

This chain uses TRBV19 with TRBJ2-2; the D is unclear. This CDR3 is 14 amino acids long. CDR1 LNHDA and CDR2 SQIVND come from the germline V gene (reference sequence). With 7 bases removed from V and 5 bases from J, the gap between germline ends came to 14 bases. CDR3 loop: CASTVPFRTGELFF. The DNA for the CDR3 is TGTGCCAGTACTGTGCCCTTCCGGACCGGGGAGCTGTTTTTT. Drawing the rest from reference TRBV19 and TRBJ2-2, the complete variable domain is DGGITQSPKYLFRKEGQNVTLSCEQNLNHDAMYWYRQDPGQGLRLIYYSQIVNDFQKGDIAEGYSVSREKKESFPLTVTSAQKNPTAFYLCASTVPFRTGELFFGEGSRLTVL.

This sequence joins TRBV19 and TRBJ1-1; no reliable D call. This CDR3 comprises 11 residues. Germline CDR1 is LNHDA and CDR2 is SQIVND (reference sequence). Deletions cut 4 bases from V and 9 bases from J, with 9 bases between. The CDR3 region is CASSSSQKAFF. The CDR3 DNA reads TGTGCCAGTAGTAGCTCGCAGAAAGCTTTCTTT.

For this clone: Compared with germline, one end of the junction differs, possibly owing to a read error. The V and J genes are TRBV9 and TRBJ2-1; a weak D match, TRBD2 (6 bases). Germline loops: CDR1 SGDLS, CDR2 YYNGEE. CDR3 length: 13 residues. The CDR3 bases are TGTGCCAGCTCCCGGGACTCCTTCAATGAGCAGTTCTTC. Its protein is CASSRDSFNEQFF. The variable domain in full, with the rest retrieved from reference TRBV9 and TRBJ2-1, is DSGVTQTPKHLITATGQRVTLRCSPRSGDLSVYWYQQSLDQGLQFLIQYYNGEERAKGNILERFSAQQFPDLHSELNLSSLELGDSALYFCASSRDSFNEQFFGPGTRLTVL.

The V and J genes are TRBV6-5 and TRBJ1-5; TRBD1 matches at 8 bases. The junction had 4 bases not matched to a gene; V was cut back by 1 base and J by 8 bases. Germline loops: CDR1 MNHEY, CDR2 SVGAGI. The CDR3 covers 14 residues. CDR3 region: CASSYLGTGEPQHF. The CDR3 DNA is TGTGCCAGCAGTTACTTGGGGACAGGTGAGCCCCAGCATTTT.

V usage is TRBV5-5 and J usage is TRBJ1-4; TRBD1 agrees at 7 bases. This CDR3 is 14 amino acids long. Germline CDR1 is SGHKS and CDR2 is YYEKEE (reference sequence). J lost 2 bases, V lost 7 bases, and 5 bases had no gene match. The CDR3 DNA follows: TGTGCCAGCTTCCAGGGGGGTACTAATGAAAAACTGTTTTTT. This translates into CASFQGGTNEKLFF.

CDR3 loop: CASSIFGIGGYTF. DNA for the CDR3: TGTGCCAGTAGTATATTCGGGATAGGAGGCTACACCTTC. The gene calls are TRBV19 and TRBJ1-2; D not certain. V was clipped by 2 bases and J by 8 bases, with 12 bases between them. This CDR3 has 13 amino acids. The V gene's germline CDR1 is LNHDA and CDR2 SQIVND (reference sequence).

The chain joins TRBV28 to TRBJ1-5; D perhaps matches TRBD1 (6 bases). The CDR3 has 18 amino acids. CDR1 is MDHEN, CDR2 SYDVKM, per germline. V was clipped by 8 bases and J by 4 bases, with 27 bases between them. CDR3 amino acids: CASLPEVQGPPKNQPQHF. As DNA, the CDR3 is TGTGCCAGCTTGCCAGAAGTCCAGGGGCCGCCGAAAAATCAGCCCCAGCATTTT.

V gene TRBV27 combines with J gene TRBJ2-1, with TRBD2 matching 9 bases. Germline-derived CDR1 and CDR2 are MNHEY and SMNVEV (reference sequence). The length of the CDR3 is 15 residues. V gave up 5 bases and J gave up 9 bases; unmatched junction bases: 11. CDR3 sequence: CASSPPGLARFEQFF. The CDR3 DNA follows: TGTGCCAGCAGTCCTCCGGGACTAGCACGCTTTGAGCAGTTCTTC.

The V call is TRBV28, the J call TRBJ1-4; 7 bases line up with TRBD1. Germline V CDR1 and CDR2: MDHEN, SYDVKM. The junction had 12 bases not matched to a gene; V was cut back by 5 bases and J by 12 bases. There are 14 residues in the CDR3. CDR3 DNA sequence: TGTGCCAGCAGTCTAGGACAGGCCGGGAGGGAACTGTTTTTT. This encodes CASSLGQAGRELFF.

The chain employs TRBV9 and TRBJ1-4; the D is unclear. CDR1 and CDR2 (germline): SGDLS, YYNGEE. The CDR3 sequence is 14 residues long. V gave up 4 bases and J gave up 3 bases, with 10 bases separating them. In DNA, the CDR3 is TGTGCCAGCAGCCTATCATCGGCTAATGAAAAACTGTTTTTT. It codes for CASSLSSANEKLFF.

This rearrangement joins TRBV10-3 to TRBJ2-5; TRBD2 matches 7 bases. This CDR3 is built from 18 residues. Germline loops: CDR1 ENHRY, CDR2 SYGVKD. Germline trimming cut 0 bases from V and 2 bases from J; bases unmatched to any gene: 12. CDR3 sequence (DNA): TGTGCCATCAGTGAGTCCGGAGTCGTTGCTAGCGGACAAGAGACCCAGTACTTC. Translating it yields CAISESGVVASGQETQYF.

The CDR3 sequence is CASSRGTGGQGNYGYTF. The CDR3 DNA sequence: TGTGCCAGCAGTCGGGGGACAGGGGGCCAGGGAAACTATGGCTACACCTTC. The gene calls are TRBV6-6 and TRBJ1-2; 12 bases fit TRBD1. V shed 5 bases, J shed 2 bases, and the junction held 9 bases outside the gene matches. The CDR3 is 17 amino acids. From germline, CDR1 is MNHNY and CDR2 SVGAGI (reference sequence).

The V and J genes are TRBV5-8 and TRBJ1-5; possible D gene TRBD1, 6 bases. This CDR3 region has 12 residues. Germline V gene data show CDR1 as SGHTS and CDR2 as YDEGEE. Trimming took 7 bases from V and 7 from J, leaving 12 bases between them. The CDR3 spells CASGGALQPQHF. CDR3 in DNA: TGTGCCAGCGGGGGGGCCCTCCAGCCCCAGCATTTT.

The chain joins TRBV11-2 to TRBJ2-1, with 8 positions matching TRBD1. The CDR3 contains 11 residues. The V gene end was trimmed by 8 bases and the J gene end by 10 bases; junction bases not matched to a gene: 4. Germline loops: CDR1 SGHAT, CDR2 FQNNGV. The CDR3 DNA reads TGTGCCAGCGGACAGGGTCCAGAGCAGTTCTTC. It is translated as CASGQGPEQFF.

This chain links TRBV5-1 with TRBJ1-1, with 7 bases fitting TRBD1. Germline V gene sequence: CDR1 SGHRS, CDR2 YFSETQ. This CDR3 region has 15 residues. V lost 0 bases to trimming and J lost 6 bases; unmatched junction nucleotides: 8. The DNA of the CDR3 is TGCGCCAGCAGCTTGGGTGGAGGGGGCTTGGCTGAAGCTTTCTTT. Its translation is CASSLGGGGLAEAFF.

This chain uses TRBV20-1 with TRBJ2-5, with a tentative D call TRBD2 (5 bases). CDR1 is DFQATT and CDR2 is SNEGSKA in the germline V gene (reference sequence). The CDR3 contains 13 residues. V gave up 3 bases and J gave up 2 bases, with 10 bases separating them. This CDR3 reads CSASRRGQETQYF. DNA of the CDR3: TGCAGTGCTAGTCGTCGGGGTCAAGAGACCCAGTACTTC.

The chain uses TRBV28 and TRBJ1-1; D possibly corresponds to TRBD1 (5 bases). V shed 7 bases and J shed 4 bases, with 13 bases lying between them. The CDR3 sequence is 13 residues long. Germline V lookup: CDR1 MDHEN, CDR2 SYDVKM. CDR3 loop: CASMRGGTTEAFF. DNA of the CDR3: TGTGCCAGCATGCGTGGGGGGACCACTGAAGCTTTCTTT.

CDR3: CASRMDRDSGYTF. CDR3 nucleotides: TGTGCCAGCAGGATGGACAGGGATAGCGGCTACACCTTC. This rearrangement joins TRBV6-5 to TRBJ1-2; the match to TRBD1 covers 8 bases. The length of the CDR3 is 13 residues. With 6 bases clipped from V and 8 bases from J, the junction kept 8 bases outside the gene matches. Germline CDR1 and CDR2: MNHEY and SVGAGI.

V and J are TRBV19 and TRBJ1-2; 8 bases are shared with TRBD1. CDR1 is LNHDA, CDR2 SQIVND, per germline (reference sequence). Unmatched junction bases numbered 9, after V lost 6 bases and J lost 3 bases. The CDR3 is 15 residues long. CDR3 coding DNA: TGTGCCAGTAGACCGGACAGGGTCTCGGACTATGGCTACACCTTC. It translates to CASRPDRVSDYGYTF.